Shown below are 26 T cell receptor beta chains from a single sample sequenced in a study of T-cell reconstitution after alpha-beta-depleted transplantation in children. A library of TCRbeta sequences, prepared with unique molecular identifiers, was generated. TCRdb itself ran the PCR reads through MiXCR, one entry per CDR3 protein. The table has some 450,000 distinct CDR3 sequences, 43% seen once. Sequencing used PBMCs, obtained before TCRalphabeta/CD19-depleted stem cell transplant. These receptors were taken from a girl aged 2 to 9 with aplastic anemia, due to receive a stem cell transplant.

This clonotype appeared a few times. The V gene is TRBV5-1, the J gene TRBJ2-6; D ambiguous. Germline lookup yields CDR1 SGHRS and CDR2 YFSETQ. V lost 0 bases and J lost 0, with 4 bases in between. The CDR3 runs to 15 residues. This CDR3 reads CASSLERSGANVLTF. CDR3 sequence (DNA): TGCGCCAGCAGCTTGGAACGCTCTGGGGCCAACGTCCTGACTTTC.

The chain is built from TRBV4-1 and TRBJ2-5; 9 bases fit TRBD2. The CDR3 totals 15 residues. The germline CDR1 and CDR2 sequences are MGHRA and YSYEKL. The V segment lost 1 base and the J segment 4 bases; nucleotides outside the gene matches: 4. CDR3 sequence (DNA): TGCGCCAGCAGCCAAGTCCGTAGCGGGAGAGAGACCCAGTACTTC. Translated, it gives CASSQVRSGRETQYF.

The V gene is TRBV6-5, the J gene TRBJ2-1; a possible D gene is TRBD2 (5 bases). CDR3 length: 17 amino acids. Germline-derived CDR1 and CDR2 are MNHEY and SVGAGI. The V and J ends lost 2 bases and 2 bases respectively, with 16 bases between them. CDR3 loop: CASSYLEPTGAYNEQFF. The CDR3 DNA follows: TGTGCCAGCAGTTACCTCGAACCCACCGGGGCCTACAATGAGCAGTTCTTC.

V is TRBV5-1 and J is TRBJ2-6; a weak D match, TRBD2 (6 bases). V was trimmed by 2 bases and J by 4 bases, leaving 10 bases between them. This CDR3 has 15 amino acids. The V gene's germline CDR1 is SGHRS and CDR2 YFSETQ. CDR3 protein: CASSFGGNGANVLTF. CDR3 DNA sequence: TGCGCCAGCAGCTTCGGAGGGAACGGGGCCAACGTCCTGACTTTC.

The chain combines TRBV7-2 with TRBJ2-2; D might be TRBD1 (6 bases). CDR3 length: 15 amino acids. CDR1 is SGHTA and CDR2 is FQGNSA in the germline V gene. V was trimmed by 6 bases and J by 3 bases, leaving 14 bases between them. The CDR3 coding sequence is TGTGCCAGCAGGCTCAGGGCAGGGGACACCGGGGAGCTGTTTTTT. Translating it yields CASRLRAGDTGELFF.

J is TRBJ2-3 and V is TRBV5-5, with 9 bases aligning to TRBD1. J was trimmed by 2 bases and V by 4 bases; bases with no gene match: 8. The CDR3 loop spans 16 amino acids. The germline gives CDR1 SGHKS, CDR2 YYEKEE (reference sequence). The CDR3 nucleotides read TGTGCCAGCAGCCAAGAGTGGACAGGGGCCACAGATACGCAGTATTTT. The encoded protein is CASSQEWTGATDTQYF.

This chain links TRBV28 with TRBJ2-2; 9 nucleotides agree with TRBD2. With V trimmed by 7 bases and J by 7 bases, 7 bases remained unmatched. Looked up from germline, CDR1 is MDHEN and CDR2 is SYDVKM. The CDR3 has 14 amino acids. This CDR3 is CASMAGGPYGELFF. CDR3 bases: TGTGCCAGCATGGCGGGAGGGCCCTACGGGGAGCTGTTTTTT.

This chain connects TRBV12-3 or TRBV12-4 to TRBJ1-5, with D possibly matching TRBD1 (5 bases). V dropped 3 bases and J dropped 3 bases, with 12 bases sitting between them. This CDR3 spans 15 amino acids. CDR3 coding DNA: TGTGCCAGCAGTTTCTCGGCAGGGAACAATCAGCCCCAGCATTTT. This codes for CASSFSAGNNQPQHF.

This sequence joins TRBV11-3 and TRBJ2-2; unclear D gene. The CDR3 is 14 residues long. V was cut by 1 base and J by 6 bases, with 9 bases left in between. Germline values: CDR1 SGHNT, CDR2 YENEEA. This CDR3 reads CASSLGVWAGELFF. CDR3 in DNA: TGTGCCAGCAGCTTAGGAGTTTGGGCCGGGGAGCTGTTTTTT.

This clonotype was observed a handful of times. This chain links TRBV30 with TRBJ2-1; TRBD2 agrees at 7 bases. The CDR3 totals 14 residues. Germline CDR1 reads GTSNPN; CDR2 reads SVGIG (reference sequence). Losses at the gene ends were 5 bases for V and 0 bases for J; bases not matched to a gene: 4. CDR3 in DNA: TGTGCCTGGGTTACGGGGGGCTCCTACAATGAGCAGTTCTTC. Protein: CAWVTGGSYNEQFF.

This clonotype has more than one count but fewer than ten. The gene calls are TRBV6-5 and TRBJ2-7; D gene uncertain. CDR3 length: 12 residues. Germline V gene data show CDR1 as MNHEY and CDR2 as SVGAGI. The V gene lost 6 bases and the J gene lost 3 bases, with 9 bases spanning the gap. The CDR3 sequence: CASSRTFYEQYF. The CDR3 region has the DNA TGTGCCAGCAGCCGGACGTTCTACGAGCAGTACTTC.

This clonotype was recorded at least ten times. The V call is TRBV28, the J call TRBJ2-1; 9 bases are shared with TRBD2. The CDR3 totals 14 residues. Per germline, CDR1 MDHEN and CDR2 SYDVKM. CDR3 DNA: TGTGCTGACGGTCGACTAGCGGCAATCAATGAGCAGTTCTTC. Translated, it gives CADGRLAAINEQFF.

The V call is TRBV27, the J call TRBJ2-7; TRBD2 might be the D (5 bases). V lost 8 bases and J 4 bases, leaving 24 bases between the germline ends. CDR3 length: 16 amino acids. Germline V gene sequence: CDR1 MNHEY, CDR2 SMNVEV (reference sequence). The DNA for the CDR3 is TGTGCCAGCGCCCCTACCTTGAGGGCAGCCGATTACGAGCAGTACTTC. This gives the protein CASAPTLRAADYEQYF.

The V call is TRBV24-1, the J call TRBJ2-3, with a tentative D call TRBD2 (6 bases). The germline V gene has CDR1 KGHDR and CDR2 SFDVKD. V was trimmed by 4 bases and J by 1 base, leaving 11 bases between them. This CDR3 spans 15 amino acids. CDR3 DNA sequence: TGTGCCACCAGTGACCCGGGGGTAGGCACAGATACGCAGTATTTT. Amino acids: CATSDPGVGTDTQYF.

V gene TRBV20-1 combines with J gene TRBJ2-7; no reliable D call. CDR1 DFQATT and CDR2 SNEGSKA come from the germline V gene (reference sequence). Deletions cut 6 bases from V and 0 bases from J, with 15 bases between. This CDR3 is built from 14 residues. CDR3 protein: CSARTATNSYEQYF. In DNA form, the CDR3 reads TGCAGTGCCAGAACAGCCACCAACTCCTACGAGCAGTACTTC.

This clonotype has at least ten counts. The rearrangement uses TRBV4-1 and TRBJ2-7, with a possible D match to TRBD1 (5 bases). Trimming took off 3 bases at V and 2 bases at J, with 8 bases between the two ends. The germline CDR1 and CDR2 sequences are MGHRA and YSYEKL. The CDR3 is made up of 13 amino acids. Written as DNA, the CDR3 is TGCGCCAGCAGCCACAGGGTTACCTACGAGCAGTACTTC. It is translated as CASSHRVTYEQYF.

Many counts were recorded for this clonotype. The rearrangement uses TRBV30 and TRBJ1-1; TRBD1 matches 9 bases. CDR1 and CDR2 (germline): GTSNPN, SVGIG (reference sequence). V lost 0 bases and J lost 8; bases outside the gene matches: 10. This CDR3 is 15 amino acids long. Written as DNA, the CDR3 is TGTGCCTGGAGTGTACAGGGGGCCTCTCCCCTGGAAGCTTTCTTT. It yields the protein CAWSVQGASPLEAFF.

This chain links TRBV29-1 with TRBJ2-3; D perhaps matches TRBD1 (6 bases). This CDR3 region has 12 residues. The ends were cut back, 6 bases at V and 4 bases at J, with 11 bases in the middle. The germline V gene encodes CDR1 SQVTM and CDR2 ANQGSEA. CDR3 sequence reads: CSVAGVADTQYF. In DNA, the CDR3 is TGCAGCGTGGCAGGGGTTGCAGATACGCAGTATTTT.

This clonotype was recorded a few times. The V and J genes are TRBV7-9 and TRBJ2-1; D is possibly TRBD1 (5 bases). The CDR3 contains 15 residues. Trimming took off 5 bases at V and 8 bases at J, with 19 bases between the two ends. The germline gives CDR1 SEHNR, CDR2 FQNEAQ (reference sequence). The CDR3 loop is CASSPQGAFGDEQFF. The CDR3 DNA follows: TGTGCCAGCAGCCCCCAAGGGGCCTTCGGCGATGAGCAGTTCTTC.

V usage is TRBV7-9 and J usage is TRBJ2-1; 8 nucleotides match TRBD2. The CDR3 is 14 residues long. Germline V gene sequence: CDR1 SEHNR, CDR2 FQNEAQ (reference sequence). J gave up 8 bases and V 7 bases, and 10 bases lay outside the gene matches. The CDR3 spells CASTPGTSHHEQFF. The CDR3 nucleotides are TGTGCCAGCACCCCCGGGACTAGTCATCATGAGCAGTTCTTC.

The rearrangement uses TRBV4-1 and TRBJ1-1; tentative D call: TRBD1 (5 bases). Germline V gene data show CDR1 as MGHRA and CDR2 as YSYEKL. This CDR3 region has 14 residues. Trimming shortened V by 0 bases and J by 3 bases, and 8 bases separated the two germline ends. In DNA form, the CDR3 reads TGCGCCAGCAGCCAAGATGCAGGGTACACTGAAGCTTTCTTT. Translating it yields CASSQDAGYTEAFF.

This clonotype has just a few counts. This chain uses TRBV29-1 with TRBJ2-5, with TRBD1 matching over 10 bases. This CDR3 spans 13 amino acids. The V gene's germline CDR1 is SQVTM and CDR2 ANQGSEA. Trimming at V came to 6 bases and at J to 5 bases, leaving 6 bases not matched to a gene. In DNA, the CDR3 is TGCAGCGTCGCGACAGGGGGCAGGGAGACCCAGTACTTC. It codes for CSVATGGRETQYF.

This clonotype was found a few times. At one end, the junction sequence differs from germline, possibly due to a read error. The chain is built from TRBV14 and TRBJ2-4; D gene uncertain. Germline V lookup: CDR1 SGHDN, CDR2 FVKESK. The CDR3 is made up of 14 amino acids. The CDR3 DNA reads TGTTCCAGCAGCCAGAAACTAGCCAAAAACATTCAGTACTTC. This translates into CSSSQKLAKNIQYF. Filled out from reference TRBV14 and TRBJ2-4, the complete variable domain reads EAGVTQFPSHSVIEKGQTVTLRCDPISGHDNLYWYRRVMGKEIKFLLHFVKESKQDESGMPNNRFLAERTGGTYSTLKVQPAELEDSGVYFCSSSQKLAKNIQYFGAGTRLSVL.

This rearrangement joins TRBV28 to TRBJ2-7; 8 nucleotides line up with TRBD1. The CDR3 extends over 17 amino acids. Germline CDR1 reads MDHEN; CDR2 reads SYDVKM. Germline trimming cut 5 bases from V and 4 bases from J; bases unmatched to any gene: 16. The CDR3, as DNA: TGTGCCAGCAGTCAGAGGATAGCGACAGGGGCCCCGTACGAGCAGTACTTC. It encodes CASSQRIATGAPYEQYF.

This clonotype was picked up many times. The rearrangement links TRBV5-1 to TRBJ2-7; 12 bases are shared with TRBD2. The CDR3 extends over 15 amino acids. V dropped 4 bases and J dropped 2; count of bases not matched to a gene: 4. Germline values: CDR1 SGHRS, CDR2 YFSETQ. This CDR3 is CASSPGLAGTYEQYF. CDR3 DNA sequence: TGCGCCAGCAGCCCGGGACTAGCGGGTACCTACGAGCAGTACTTC. Full variable domain (rest looked up from reference TRBV5-1 and TRBJ2-7): KAGVTQTPRYLIKTRGQQVTLSCSPISGHRSVSWYQQTPGQGLQFLFEYFSETQRNKGNFPGRFSGRQFSNSRSEMNVSTLELGDSALYLCASSPGLAGTYEQYFGPGTRLTVT.

The chain employs TRBV12-3 or TRBV12-4 and TRBJ1-1; D gene uncertain. The CDR3 runs to 14 residues. Between the trimmed V and J ends, which lost 8 bases and 10 bases, there was a span of 23 bases. The CDR3 reads CASCPGRLIILAFF. CDR3 sequence (DNA): TGTGCCAGCTGCCCAGGTAGACTGATTATCTTAGCTTTCTTT.